What follows are 21 T cell receptor beta chains derived from one specimen sequenced in a study of T cells after yellow fever vaccination. TCRdb processed the 5' RACE reads anew with MiXCR; each CDR3 protein has one entry. The table lists approximately 330,000 distinct CDR3 sequences, around 12% of them singletons, with 2.5% to 4% in the top ten. The sample here was CD4+ T cells sorted from PBMCs, taken 15 days after the yellow fever booster vaccination. Source of these receptors: a man aged 18 to 30 who received the YFV17D yellow fever vaccine.

The chain is built from TRBV20-1 and TRBJ2-3, with D tentatively TRBD1 or TRBD2 (6 bases each). Germline V lookup: CDR1 DFQATT, CDR2 SNEGSKA (reference sequence). The CDR3 is 14 residues long. The V end was cut by 3 bases, the J end by 4 bases, with 14 bases between. The CDR3 nucleotides are TGCAGTGCTAGTTACGGGGGCGGTGCAGATACGCAGTATTTT. Protein product: CSASYGGGADTQYF.

This clonotype was counted many times. The chain links TRBV12-3 or TRBV12-4 to TRBJ2-6; D remains ambiguous. V lost 0 bases and J 0 bases, leaving 18 bases between the germline ends. This CDR3 is built from 20 residues. The CDR3 bases are TGTGCCAGCAGTTTAGCGAGATTCGGTCAGTCTTTCTCTGGGGCCAACGTCCTGACTTTC. It yields the protein CASSLARFGQSFSGANVLTF.

This clonotype was recorded at least ten times. The J gene is TRBJ2-1, the V gene TRBV12-3 or TRBV12-4, with D possibly being TRBD2 (6 bases). This CDR3 comprises 13 residues. Trimming cost V 7 bases and J 4 bases, with 11 bases left between them. CDR3 in DNA: TGTGCCAGCAAGGAGGGAGATTACAATGAGCAGTTCTTC. Translating gives CASKEGDYNEQFF.

This clonotype was picked up many times. The rearrangement joins TRBV15 to TRBJ2-2, with D unclear. V was trimmed by 2 bases and J by 5 bases, leaving 12 bases between them. The CDR3 sequence is 15 residues long. CDR1 LNHNV and CDR2 YYDKDF come from the germline V gene (reference sequence). CDR3 nucleotides: TGTGCCACCAGCAGAAGACACATTCGGACCGGGGAGCTGTTTTTT. It specifies CATSRRHIRTGELFF. Complete variable domain (other parts from reference TRBV15 and TRBJ2-2): DAMVIQNPRYQVTQFGKPVTLSCSQTLNHNVMYWYQQKSSQAPKLLFHYYDKDFNNEADTPDNFQSRRPNTSFCFLDIRSPGLGDTAMYLCATSRRHIRTGELFFGEGSRLTVL.

There are many counts of this clonotype. The chain joins TRBV25-1 to TRBJ2-5, with 7 bases that match TRBD1. The CDR3 is 14 residues long. CDR1 is MGHDK and CDR2 is SYGVNS in the germline V gene. V shed 2 bases and J 4 bases; nucleotides not matched to a gene: 4. Here the CDR3 reads CASSEDRAGETQYF. The CDR3 DNA reads as TGTGCCAGCAGTGAAGACAGGGCAGGAGAGACCCAGTACTTC.

This clonotype showed up many times. J is TRBJ2-4 and V is TRBV4-1; 8 positions agree with TRBD1. CDR1 is MGHRA and CDR2 is YSYEKL in the germline V gene. The CDR3 runs to 16 residues. Trimming at V came to 3 bases and at J to 0 bases, leaving 4 bases not matched to a gene. The CDR3 sequence: CASSHGQGVAKNIQYF. The CDR3 coding sequence is TGCGCCAGCAGCCACGGACAGGGCGTAGCCAAAAACATTCAGTACTTC.

The chain couples TRBV12-3 or TRBV12-4 to TRBJ2-2; TRBD1 aligns across 11 bases. V dropped 10 bases and J dropped 5; count of bases not matched to a gene: 12. CDR3 length equals 16 residues. The CDR3 sequence is CATLLWDRGATGELFF. For the CDR3, the DNA is TGTGCCACTCTTTTGTGGGACAGGGGGGCGACCGGGGAGCTGTTTTTT.

This clonotype was detected many times. V and J are TRBV30 and TRBJ1-6; unclear D gene. The CDR3 length is 14 residues. Trimming took 4 bases from V and 8 from J, leaving 15 bases between them. From germline, CDR1 is GTSNPN and CDR2 SVGIG (reference sequence). CDR3 coding DNA: TGTGCCTGGAATGTCTGGGGTGAGGATTCACCCCTCCACTTT. Translating it yields CAWNVWGEDSPLHF.

This clonotype was seen only once. V gene TRBV7-9 combines with J gene TRBJ1-2; 7 bases agree with TRBD1. The CDR3 is made up of 14 amino acids. V lost 5 bases to trimming and J lost 2 bases; unmatched junction nucleotides: 5. Looked up from germline, CDR1 is SEHNR and CDR2 is FQNEAQ (reference sequence). The CDR3 is CASSPRGENYGYTF. The CDR3 DNA reads as TGTGCCAGCAGCCCCAGGGGGGAGAACTATGGCTACACCTTC.

The chain uses TRBV3-1 and TRBJ1-2; no clear D gene. The germline V gene has CDR1 LGHDT and CDR2 YNNKEL (reference sequence). V was trimmed by 4 bases and J by 14 bases, leaving 17 bases between them. This CDR3 region has 12 residues. CDR3 protein: CASSPTDRFYTF. The DNA for the CDR3 is TGTGCCAGCAGCCCCACGGACCGATTTTATACCTTC.

The table lists this clonotype with a few counts. The chain couples TRBV28 to TRBJ1-1; no definite D call. CDR1 and CDR2 (germline): MDHEN, SYDVKM. The CDR3 spans 11 residues. The germline V and J ends were trimmed by 6 bases and 11 bases, with 13 bases remaining between them. The CDR3 sequence: CASSSTVKAFF. The CDR3 DNA reads as TGTGCCAGCAGCTCAACGGTGAAGGCTTTCTTT.

This clonotype was observed a handful of times. The genes are TRBV4-2 and TRBJ2-3; 7 nucleotides line up with TRBD2. CDR3 length: 19 amino acids. V shed 2 bases, J shed 3 bases, and the junction held 17 bases outside the gene matches. Germline loops: CDR1 LGHNA, CDR2 YNFKEQ. As DNA, the CDR3 is TGTGCCAGCAGCCAATGGTGGAGCGGGGAGCTTAGGCCTACAGATACGCAGTATTTT. This codes for CASSQWWSGELRPTDTQYF.

The rearrangement uses TRBV29-1 and TRBJ2-5; 7 bases line up with TRBD2. This CDR3 is built from 11 residues. Per germline, CDR1 SQVTM and CDR2 ANQGSEA. Written as DNA, the CDR3 is TGCAGTGGGGGGGAGAGGGAGACCCAGTACTTC. Translated, it gives CSGGERETQYF.

The CDR3 nucleotides are TGTGCCAGCTCACCAACTAGCGGGTTGAATGAGCAGTTCTTC. It specifies CASSPTSGLNEQFF. The rearrangement uses TRBV18 and TRBJ2-1; 9 bases are shared with TRBD2. V was pared by 2 bases and J by 7 bases, with 3 bases of the junction left unmatched. Germline lookup yields CDR1 KGHSH and CDR2 LQKENI. This CDR3 is built from 14 residues.

This clonotype was detected only a few times. The J gene is TRBJ2-7, the V gene TRBV10-3, with TRBD2 identical over 10 bases. Germline V gene sequence: CDR1 ENHRY, CDR2 SYGVKD. Trimming cost V 6 bases and J 3 bases; bases outside gene matches: 2. The CDR3 has 13 residues. DNA of the CDR3: TGTGCCATCAGGTTAGCGGGGGGCTACGAGCAGTACTTC. The encoded protein is CAIRLAGGYEQYF.

The sample holds many counts of this clonotype. The chain carries TRBV12-3 or TRBV12-4 and TRBJ2-4, with a possible D match to TRBD2 (6 bases). The CDR3 is 13 residues long. With 1 base removed from V and 11 bases from J, the gap between germline ends came to 12 bases. The CDR3 region has the DNA TGTGCCAGCAGTTTAGATATTAGCGGTCTTCAGTACTTC. Its translation: CASSLDISGLQYF.

V usage is TRBV5-1 and J usage is TRBJ2-3, with a tentative D call TRBD2 (6 bases). CDR3 length equals 15 residues. V was shortened by 0 bases and J by 0 bases, with 8 bases between the two germline ends. Germline loops: CDR1 SGHRS, CDR2 YFSETQ. CDR3 sequence reads: CASSLARGSTDTQYF. The CDR3 DNA reads as TGCGCCAGCAGCTTGGCACGGGGGAGCACAGATACGCAGTATTTT.

V usage is TRBV9 and J usage is TRBJ2-5, with TRBD1 matching over 7 bases. Germline V gives CDR1 SGDLS, CDR2 YYNGEE. Trimming at V came to 3 bases and at J to 5 bases, leaving 13 bases not matched to a gene. CDR3 length: 16 amino acids. CDR3 coding DNA: TGTGCCAGCAGCGCGCATGAAGACAGGGTGATGGAGACCCAGTACTTC. Its translation is CASSAHEDRVMETQYF.

Only a few counts were recorded for this clonotype. The V call is TRBV20-1, the J call TRBJ1-5; no reliable D call. Between the trimmed V and J ends, which lost 3 bases and 0 bases, there was a span of 6 bases. The V gene's germline CDR1 is DFQATT and CDR2 SNEGSKA (reference sequence). CDR3 length: 13 residues. CDR3 sequence: CSARGYSNQPQHF. CDR3 nucleotide sequence: TGCAGTGCTAGGGGATATAGCAATCAGCCCCAGCATTTT.

This clonotype was seen a few times. In DNA form, the CDR3 reads TGTGCCAGCAGCACCCGCCCGGGACTAGCGGGGATAAAAGAGACCCAGTACTTC. Protein sequence: CASSTRPGLAGIKETQYF. J is TRBJ2-5 and V is TRBV11-2; 13 nucleotides align to TRBD2. Germline lookup yields CDR1 SGHAT and CDR2 FQNNGV. CDR3 size: 18 residues. V shed 5 bases, J shed 3 bases, and the junction held 12 bases outside the gene matches.

This rearrangement joins TRBV27 to TRBJ2-7; D perhaps matches TRBD1 (5 bases). The germline CDR1 and CDR2 sequences are MNHEY and SMNVEV (reference sequence). The CDR3 extends over 13 amino acids. Trimming took 0 bases from V and 6 from J, leaving 9 bases between them. In DNA form, the CDR3 reads TGTGCCAGCAGTTTATCGAAAAGGGGCGAGCAGTACTTC. Protein: CASSLSKRGEQYF.